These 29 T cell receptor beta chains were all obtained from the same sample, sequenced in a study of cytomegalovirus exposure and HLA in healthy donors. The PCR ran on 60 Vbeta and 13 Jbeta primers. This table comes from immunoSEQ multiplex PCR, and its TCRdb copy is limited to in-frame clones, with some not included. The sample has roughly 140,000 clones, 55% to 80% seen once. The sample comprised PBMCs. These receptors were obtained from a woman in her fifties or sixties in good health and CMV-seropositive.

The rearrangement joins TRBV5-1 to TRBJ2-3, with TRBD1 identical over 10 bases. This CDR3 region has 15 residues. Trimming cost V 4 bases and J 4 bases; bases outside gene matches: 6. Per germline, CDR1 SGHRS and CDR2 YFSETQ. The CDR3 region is CASSLGQGGADTQYF. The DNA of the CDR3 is TGCGCCAGCAGCCTAGGACAGGGGGGCGCAGATACGCAGTATTTT.

The CDR3, as DNA: TGTGCCACCAGCAGAGTTGGGAGGGGGGAAGAGCAGTACTTC. Translating gives CATSRVGRGEEQYF. The chain combines TRBV15 with TRBJ2-7; tentatively, D is TRBD2 (7 bases). The germline V gene has CDR1 LNHNV and CDR2 YYDKDF (reference sequence). The V end was cut by 1 base, the J end by 7 bases, with 14 bases between. The CDR3 sequence is 14 residues long.

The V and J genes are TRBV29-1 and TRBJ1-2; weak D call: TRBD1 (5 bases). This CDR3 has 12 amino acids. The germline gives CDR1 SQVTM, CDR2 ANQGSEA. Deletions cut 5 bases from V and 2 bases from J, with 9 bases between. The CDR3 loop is CSVLTENYGYTF. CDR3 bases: TGCAGCGTTTTGACAGAAAACTATGGCTACACCTTC.

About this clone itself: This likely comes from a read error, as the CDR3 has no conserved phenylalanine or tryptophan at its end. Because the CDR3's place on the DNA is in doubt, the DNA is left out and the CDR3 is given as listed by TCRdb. CDR3 sequence reads: CASRSALLAGE. This chain joins TRBV12-2 and TRBJ2-7; the tabulated D call, TRBD2, remains unverified against the DNA. TRBV12-2 is marked as a pseudogene. 11 amino acids form the CDR3, both terminal residues included.

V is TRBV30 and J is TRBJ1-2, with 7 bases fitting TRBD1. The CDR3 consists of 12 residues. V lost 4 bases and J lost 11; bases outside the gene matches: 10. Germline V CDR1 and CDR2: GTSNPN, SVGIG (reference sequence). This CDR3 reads CAWTRRDRTYTF. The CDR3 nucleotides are TGTGCCTGGACCCGAAGGGACAGAACGTACACCTTC.

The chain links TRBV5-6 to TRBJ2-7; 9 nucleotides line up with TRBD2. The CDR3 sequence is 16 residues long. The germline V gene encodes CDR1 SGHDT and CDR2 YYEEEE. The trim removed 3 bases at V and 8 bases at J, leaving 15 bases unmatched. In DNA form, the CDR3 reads TGTGCCAGCAGCTGGGGGGGCGGGCTAGCGGGAATCCAGCAGTACTTC. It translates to CASSWGGGLAGIQQYF.

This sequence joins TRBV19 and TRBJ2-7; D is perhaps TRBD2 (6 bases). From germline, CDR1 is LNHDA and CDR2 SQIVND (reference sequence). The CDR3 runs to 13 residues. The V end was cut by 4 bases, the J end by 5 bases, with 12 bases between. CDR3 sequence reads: CASSTDSGDEQYF. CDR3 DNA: TGTGCCAGTAGTACCGATTCGGGGGACGAGCAGTACTTC.

The CDR3, as DNA: TGTGCCAGCAGCTTGGAAGCTAGCCTCCTTTGGAATGAGCAGTTCTTC. It specifies CASSLEASLLWNEQFF. The gene calls are TRBV5-4 and TRBJ2-1, with D possibly TRBD2 on 5 matching bases. This CDR3 has 16 residues. Trimming shortened V by 0 bases and J by 7 bases, and 17 bases separated the two germline ends. The V gene's germline CDR1 is SGHNT and CDR2 YYREEE (reference sequence).

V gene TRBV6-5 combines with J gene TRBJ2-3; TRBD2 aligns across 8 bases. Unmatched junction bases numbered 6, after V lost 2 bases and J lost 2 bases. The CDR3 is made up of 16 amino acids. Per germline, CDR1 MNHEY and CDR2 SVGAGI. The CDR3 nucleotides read TGTGCCAGCAGTTACCTCGGGAGGGCGGTCACAGATACGCAGTATTTT. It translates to CASSYLGRAVTDTQYF.

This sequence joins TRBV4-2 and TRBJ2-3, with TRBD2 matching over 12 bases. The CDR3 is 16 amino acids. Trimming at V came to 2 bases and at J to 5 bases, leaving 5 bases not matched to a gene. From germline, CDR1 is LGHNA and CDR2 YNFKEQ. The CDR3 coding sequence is TGTGCCAGCAGCCAAAGCCTAGCGGGAGGGGAAGATACGCAGTATTTT. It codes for CASSQSLAGGEDTQYF.

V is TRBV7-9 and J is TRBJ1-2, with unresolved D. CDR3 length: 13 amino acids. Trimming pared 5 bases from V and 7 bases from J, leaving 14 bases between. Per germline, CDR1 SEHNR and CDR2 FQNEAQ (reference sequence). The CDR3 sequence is CASSREGTSGYTF. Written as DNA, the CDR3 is TGTGCCAGCAGCCGGGAGGGAACGAGTGGCTACACCTTC.

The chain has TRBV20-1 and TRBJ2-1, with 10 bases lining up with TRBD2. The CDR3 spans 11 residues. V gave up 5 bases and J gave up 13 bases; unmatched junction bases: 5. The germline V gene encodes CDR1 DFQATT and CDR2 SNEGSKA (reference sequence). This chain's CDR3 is CSAPGLADQFF. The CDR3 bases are TGCAGTGCTCCCGGACTAGCGGATCAGTTCTTC.

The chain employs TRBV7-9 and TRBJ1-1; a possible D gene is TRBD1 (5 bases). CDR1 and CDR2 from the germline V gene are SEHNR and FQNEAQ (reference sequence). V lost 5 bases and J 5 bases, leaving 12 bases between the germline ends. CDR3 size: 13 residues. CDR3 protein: CASSPQEGTEAFF. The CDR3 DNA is TGTGCCAGCAGCCCCCAGGAGGGGACTGAAGCTTTCTTT.

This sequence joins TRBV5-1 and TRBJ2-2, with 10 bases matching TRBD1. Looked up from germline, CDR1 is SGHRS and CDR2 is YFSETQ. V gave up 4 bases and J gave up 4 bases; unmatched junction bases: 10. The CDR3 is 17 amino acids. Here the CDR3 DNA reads TGCGCCAGCAGCAACCGGGACAGGGGATTCGGCACCGGGGAGCTGTTTTTT. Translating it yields CASSNRDRGFGTGELFF.

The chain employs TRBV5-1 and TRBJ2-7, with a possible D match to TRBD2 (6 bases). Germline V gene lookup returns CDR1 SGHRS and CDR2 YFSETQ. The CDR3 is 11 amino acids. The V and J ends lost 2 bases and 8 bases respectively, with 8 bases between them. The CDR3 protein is CASSFAGQQYF. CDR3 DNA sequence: TGCGCCAGCAGCTTTGCGGGGCAGCAGTACTTC.

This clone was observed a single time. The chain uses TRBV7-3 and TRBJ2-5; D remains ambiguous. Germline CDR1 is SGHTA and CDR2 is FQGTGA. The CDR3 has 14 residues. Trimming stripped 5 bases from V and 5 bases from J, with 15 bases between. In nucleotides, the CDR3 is TGTGCCAGCAGCCCCGCGCTCTCGTGGGAGACCCAGTACTTC. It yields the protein CASSPALSWETQYF.

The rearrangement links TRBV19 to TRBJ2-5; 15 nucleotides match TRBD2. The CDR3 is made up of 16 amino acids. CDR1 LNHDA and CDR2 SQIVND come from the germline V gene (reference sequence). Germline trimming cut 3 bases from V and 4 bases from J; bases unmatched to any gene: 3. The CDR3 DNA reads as TGTGCCAGTAGTATCCAGGGACTAGCGGGAGGAGAGACCCAGTACTTC. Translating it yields CASSIQGLAGGETQYF. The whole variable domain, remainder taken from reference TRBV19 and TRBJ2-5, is DGGITQSPKYLFRKEGQNVTLSCEQNLNHDAMYWYRQDPGQGLRLIYYSQIVNDFQKGDIAEGYSVSREKKESFPLTVTSAQKNPTAFYLCASSIQGLAGGETQYFGPGTRLLVL.

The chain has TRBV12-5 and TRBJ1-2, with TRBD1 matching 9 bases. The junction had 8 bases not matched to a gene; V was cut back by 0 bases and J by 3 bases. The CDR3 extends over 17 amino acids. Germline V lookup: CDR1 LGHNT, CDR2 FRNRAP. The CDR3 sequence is CASGLVQGTGKDYGYTF. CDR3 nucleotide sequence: TGTGCTAGTGGTTTGGTACAAGGGACAGGGAAAGACTATGGCTACACCTTC.

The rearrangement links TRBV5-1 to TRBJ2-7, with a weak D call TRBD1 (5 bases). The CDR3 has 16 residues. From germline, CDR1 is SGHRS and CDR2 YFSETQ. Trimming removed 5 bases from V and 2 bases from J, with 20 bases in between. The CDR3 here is CASSFQVTQGAYEQYF. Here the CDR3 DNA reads TGCGCCAGCAGTTTTCAAGTGACCCAGGGTGCCTACGAGCAGTACTTC.

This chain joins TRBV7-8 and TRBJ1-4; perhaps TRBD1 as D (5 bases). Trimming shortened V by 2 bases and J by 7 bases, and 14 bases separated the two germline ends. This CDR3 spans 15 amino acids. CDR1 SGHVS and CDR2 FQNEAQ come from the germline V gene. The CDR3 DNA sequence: TGTGCCAGCAGCTTACCAGGGTCATTGGGTGAAAAACTGTTTTTT. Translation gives CASSLPGSLGEKLFF.

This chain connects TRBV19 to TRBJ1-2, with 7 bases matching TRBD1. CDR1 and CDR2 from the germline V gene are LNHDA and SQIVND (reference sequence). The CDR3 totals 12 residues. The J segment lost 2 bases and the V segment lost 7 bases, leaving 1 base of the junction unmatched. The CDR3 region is CASTQGNYGYTF. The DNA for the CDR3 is TGTGCCAGTACACAGGGGAACTATGGCTACACCTTC.

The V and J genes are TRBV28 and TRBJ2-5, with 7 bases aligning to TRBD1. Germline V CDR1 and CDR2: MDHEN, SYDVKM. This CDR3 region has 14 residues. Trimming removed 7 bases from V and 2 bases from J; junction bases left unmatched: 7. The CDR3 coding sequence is TGTGCCAGCACCTCCGACAGGGAACAAGAGACCCAGTACTTC. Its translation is CASTSDREQETQYF.

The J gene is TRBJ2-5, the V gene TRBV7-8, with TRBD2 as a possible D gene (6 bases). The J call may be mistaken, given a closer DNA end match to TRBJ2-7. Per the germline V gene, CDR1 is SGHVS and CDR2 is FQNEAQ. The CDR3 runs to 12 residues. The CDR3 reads CASSLGGDEQYF. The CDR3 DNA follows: TGTGCCAGCAGCTTAGGGGGGGACGAGCAGTACTTC.

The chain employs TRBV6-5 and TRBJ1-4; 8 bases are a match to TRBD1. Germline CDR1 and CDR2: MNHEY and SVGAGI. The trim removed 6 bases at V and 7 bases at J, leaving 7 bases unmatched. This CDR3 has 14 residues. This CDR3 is CASSAGTGPEKLFF. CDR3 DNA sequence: TGTGCCAGCAGCGCCGGGACAGGCCCTGAAAAACTGTTTTTT.

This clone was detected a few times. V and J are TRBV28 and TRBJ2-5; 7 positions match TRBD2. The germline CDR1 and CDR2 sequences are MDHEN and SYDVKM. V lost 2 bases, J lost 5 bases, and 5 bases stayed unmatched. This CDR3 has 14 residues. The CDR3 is CASSLAGAFETQYF. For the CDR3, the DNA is TGTGCCAGCAGTTTAGCGGGAGCGTTTGAGACCCAGTACTTC.

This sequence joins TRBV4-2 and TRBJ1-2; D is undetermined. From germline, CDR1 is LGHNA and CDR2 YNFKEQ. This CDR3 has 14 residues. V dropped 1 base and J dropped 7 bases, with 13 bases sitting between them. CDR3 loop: CASSQVEARSGYTF. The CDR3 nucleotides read TGTGCCAGCAGCCAAGTAGAGGCCCGATCTGGCTACACCTTC.

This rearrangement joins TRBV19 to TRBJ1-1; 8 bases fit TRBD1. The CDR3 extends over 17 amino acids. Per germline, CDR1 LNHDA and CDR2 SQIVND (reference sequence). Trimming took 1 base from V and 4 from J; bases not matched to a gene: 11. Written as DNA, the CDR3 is TGTGCCAGTAGTATAGGCAGGGGGCTCGTCTTATCCACTGAAGCTTTCTTT. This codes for CASSIGRGLVLSTEAFF.

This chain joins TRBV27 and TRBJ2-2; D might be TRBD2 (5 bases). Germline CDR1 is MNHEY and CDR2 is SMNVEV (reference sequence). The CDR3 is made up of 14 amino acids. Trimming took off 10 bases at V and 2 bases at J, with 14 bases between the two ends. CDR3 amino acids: CATSGLANTGELFF. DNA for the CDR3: TGTGCCACCTCCGGCCTAGCAAACACCGGGGAGCTGTTTTTT.

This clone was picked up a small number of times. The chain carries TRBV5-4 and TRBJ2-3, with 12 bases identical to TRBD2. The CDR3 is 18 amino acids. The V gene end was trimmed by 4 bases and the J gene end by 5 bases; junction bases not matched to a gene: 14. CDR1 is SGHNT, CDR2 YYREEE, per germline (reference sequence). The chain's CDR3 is CASSPTSGRFQAGDTQYF. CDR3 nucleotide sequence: TGTGCCAGCAGCCCGACTAGCGGGAGATTTCAGGCTGGAGATACGCAGTATTTT. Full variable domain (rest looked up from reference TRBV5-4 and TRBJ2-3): ETGVTQSPTHLIKTRGQQVTLRCSSQSGHNTVSWYQQALGQGPQFIFQYYREEENGRGNFPPRFSGLQFPNYSSELNVNALELDDSALYLCASSPTSGRFQAGDTQYFGPGTRLTVL.